Each of the 8 T cell receptor beta chains below was sequenced from the same sample in a study of cytomegalovirus exposure and HLA in healthy donors. Both 60 Vbeta primers and 13 Jbeta primers went into the PCR. Libraries were prepared by immunoSEQ multiplex PCR; TCRdb keeps only in-frame clonotypes and omits some of them. Of about 180,000 clones in the sample, 80% to 90% were seen once. The sequenced material came from PBMCs. These receptors were collected from a woman under 30 in good health and CMV-seropositive.

As regards this clone: One junction end does not reproduce the germline sequence, and a read error may be involved. The chain recombines TRBV2 with TRBJ1-1, with TRBD1 matching 7 bases. This CDR3 is 12 amino acids long. Germline CDR1 reads SNHLY; CDR2 reads FYNNEI. CDR3 loop: CASSRGYAEAFF. The CDR3 nucleotides read TGTGCCAGCAGCAGGGGGTACGCTGAGGCTTTCTTT.

The genes are TRBV6-6 and TRBJ2-5; 10 bases line up with TRBD1. The closer fit of TRBJ2-7 to the DNA end suggests the J call may be wrong. This CDR3 has 14 amino acids. CDR1 MNHNY and CDR2 SVGAGI come from the germline V gene (reference sequence). The CDR3 loop reads CASSRGQGMGEQYF. In DNA, the CDR3 is TGTGCCAGCAGTCGGGGACAGGGGATGGGCGAGCAGTACTTC.

This clone showed up just a few times. V gene TRBV5-6 combines with J gene TRBJ1-6, with TRBD1 matching over 7 bases. The CDR3 covers 17 residues. The V segment lost 0 bases and the J segment 10 bases; nucleotides outside the gene matches: 13. Germline values: CDR1 SGHDT, CDR2 YYEEEE. This chain's CDR3 is CASSLGHSGGSGSPLHF. CDR3 nucleotide sequence: TGTGCCAGCAGCTTGGGGCACTCAGGGGGTTCGGGATCACCCCTCCACTTT.

On this clone itself: The sample carries other DNA sequences with the same CDR3. V is TRBV5-1 and J is TRBJ2-7; 9 bases map to TRBD1. CDR3 length: 14 residues. V was clipped by 4 bases and J by 3 bases; unmatched bases: 5. From germline, CDR1 is SGHRS and CDR2 YFSETQ. CDR3 amino acids: CASSLAGQGYEQYF. CDR3 nucleotide sequence: TGCGCCAGCAGCCTGGCGGGACAGGGCTACGAGCAGTACTTC.

This clone came up a few times. The chain joins TRBV4-2 to TRBJ2-7; D is perhaps TRBD2 (5 bases). The CDR3 loop spans 15 amino acids. Trimming took 0 bases from V and 1 from J, leaving 10 bases between them. From germline, CDR1 is LGHNA and CDR2 YNFKEQ. The DNA of the CDR3 is TGTGCCAGCAGCCAAGATAGGACTGGGTCCTACGAGCAGTACTTC. It specifies CASSQDRTGSYEQYF.

A few counts support this clone. The chain links TRBV25-1 to TRBJ2-3; TRBD1 agrees at 7 bases. The germline gives CDR1 MGHDK, CDR2 SYGVNS. With 7 bases clipped from V and 0 bases from J, the junction kept 7 bases outside the gene matches. The CDR3 extends over 15 amino acids. CDR3 residues: CASTKGQTSTDTQYF. The CDR3 DNA reads as TGTGCCAGCACCAAGGGACAGACAAGCACAGATACGCAGTATTTT.

The rearrangement links TRBV19 to TRBJ1-2, with unresolved D. From germline, CDR1 is LNHDA and CDR2 SQIVND (reference sequence). The CDR3 extends over 13 amino acids. The V and J ends lost 6 bases and 7 bases respectively, with 15 bases between them. Here the CDR3 reads CASSPEDHFGYTF. The CDR3, as DNA: TGTGCCAGTAGCCCGGAGGACCATTTTGGCTACACCTTC.

The rearrangement joins TRBV5-4 to TRBJ2-2, with TRBD1 matching over 8 bases. This CDR3 is built from 13 residues. CDR1 SGHNT and CDR2 YYREEE come from the germline V gene (reference sequence). V shed 5 bases and J 6 bases; nucleotides not matched to a gene: 3. The CDR3 DNA follows: TGTGCCAGCAGTCAGGACAGGGCCGGGGAGCTGTTTTTT. It codes for CASSQDRAGELFF.